These 30 T cell receptor beta chains were sequenced from one sample in a study of memory CD4+ T cells and cytomegalovirus serostatus. Generated by immunoSEQ multiplex PCR, the TCRdb table keeps only in-frame clones and is missing some. The profile shows just under 95,000 clones, roughly 80% of them singletons. The sort gate was single viable CD3+CD4+CD8-CD45RO+ cells for memory CD4+ T cells. The sample consisted of memory CD4+ T cells from blood. Source of these receptors: an adult in good health and CMV-seropositive.

V usage is TRBV7-9 and J usage is TRBJ2-7, with 7 nucleotides matching TRBD2. Looked up from germline, CDR1 is SEHNR and CDR2 is FQNEAQ (reference sequence). After removal of 5 bases from V and 2 bases from J, the junction contained 6 bases not matched to a gene. This CDR3 is 14 amino acids long. The CDR3 loop is CASSPPAGPYEQYF. Here the CDR3 DNA reads TGTGCCAGCAGCCCGCCAGCGGGACCCTACGAGCAGTACTTC.

This sequence joins TRBV28 and TRBJ2-7, with 7 bases that match TRBD2. The V gene end was trimmed by 3 bases and the J gene end by 6 bases; junction bases not matched to a gene: 8. Germline V gene lookup returns CDR1 MDHEN and CDR2 SYDVKM. The CDR3 length is 14 residues. The CDR3 nucleotides read TGTGCCAGCAGTTTGGGCGGGAGCGTCGCCGAGCAGTACTTC. Its translation is CASSLGGSVAEQYF.

This clone was counted between two and nine times. The rearrangement uses TRBV7-9 and TRBJ2-1; TRBD2 might be the D (5 bases). V lost 1 base, J lost 3 bases, and 10 bases lay in between. Germline V gene data show CDR1 as SEHNR and CDR2 as FQNEAQ (reference sequence). This CDR3 region has 15 residues. CDR3 loop: CASSLVLRGYNEQFF. CDR3 sequence (DNA): TGTGCCAGCAGCTTAGTTCTCCGGGGCTACAATGAGCAGTTCTTC.

The chain is built from TRBV14 and TRBJ2-7; tentative D call: TRBD1 (6 bases). Germline V lookup: CDR1 SGHDN, CDR2 FVKESK. V dropped 4 bases and J dropped 2 bases, with 12 bases sitting between them. The CDR3 consists of 14 residues. The CDR3 DNA reads as TGTGCCAGCAGCCTGTACAGGGACCCCTACGAGCAGTACTTC. Its translation: CASSLYRDPYEQYF. The complete variable domain, with remaining parts taken from reference TRBV14 and TRBJ2-7, reads EAGVTQFPSHSVIEKGQTVTLRCDPISGHDNLYWYRRVMGKEIKFLLHFVKESKQDESGMPNNRFLAERTGGTYSTLKVQPAELEDSGVYFCASSLYRDPYEQYFGPGTRLTVT.

This clone was counted only a few times. The V and J genes are TRBV7-2 and TRBJ2-2, with 10 bases that match TRBD2. The CDR3 contains 15 residues. The V and J ends lost 5 bases and 4 bases, in that order; junction bases with no gene match: 4. CDR1 is SGHTA and CDR2 is FQGNSA in the germline V gene. CDR3 in DNA: TGTGCCAGCAGCCCCCGACTAGCGGGCACCGGGGAGCTGTTTTTT. This gives the protein CASSPRLAGTGELFF.

The chain uses TRBV28 and TRBJ1-1; no clear D gene. CDR1 and CDR2 from the germline V gene are MDHEN and SYDVKM. This CDR3 contains 12 residues. V lost 5 bases and J lost 8, with 12 bases in between. CDR3 nucleotides: TGTGCCAGCAGTCGCAGATCGGCCGAAGCTTTCTTT. Protein: CASSRRSAEAFF.

This chain connects TRBV9 to TRBJ2-7, with D tentatively TRBD2 (5 bases). CDR1 and CDR2 (germline): SGDLS, YYNGEE. V was cut by 0 bases and J by 4 bases, with 29 bases left in between. The CDR3 is 20 residues long. In nucleotides, the CDR3 is TGTGCCAGCAGCGTAGAGGTCCGGAGAGGCCCCCGGGATCGCTCATACGAGCAGTACTTC. Its translation is CASSVEVRRGPRDRSYEQYF.

This clone was seen once. The gene calls are TRBV19 and TRBJ1-2, with 7 bases lining up with TRBD1. Trimming removed 8 bases from V and 4 bases from J; junction bases left unmatched: 10. Germline V gives CDR1 LNHDA, CDR2 SQIVND (reference sequence). This CDR3 is built from 14 residues. In DNA, the CDR3 is TGTGCCAGTCGGGACAGATCTCCTACCTATGGCTACACCTTC. Its translation is CASRDRSPTYGYTF.

The gene calls are TRBV4-2 and TRBJ2-6, with D perhaps TRBD1 or TRBD2 (5 bases each). CDR3 length equals 13 residues. Trimming removed 1 base at V and 11 bases at J, with 9 bases between. Germline V gene lookup returns CDR1 LGHNA and CDR2 YNFKEQ. As DNA, the CDR3 is TGTGCCAGCAGCCAAGTCGGGGACCACGTCCTGACTTTC. It translates to CASSQVGDHVLTF.

This clone was seen at least ten times. This chain uses TRBV29-1 with TRBJ2-3; D may match TRBD1 or TRBD2 (5 bases each). The CDR3 loop spans 14 amino acids. Germline assignment: CDR1 SQVTM and CDR2 ANQGSEA. V was shortened by 6 bases and J by 1 base, with 14 bases between the two germline ends. The CDR3 DNA follows: TGCAGCGTGAGGGCAGGGTCAGGCACAGATACGCAGTATTTT. This codes for CSVRAGSGTDTQYF.

This clone was seen a single time. The V gene is TRBV27, the J gene TRBJ1-1; D might be TRBD1 (5 bases). CDR3 length: 15 residues. Germline V gene sequence: CDR1 MNHEY, CDR2 SMNVEV (reference sequence). The V end lost 5 bases, the J end lost 1 base, and 14 bases lay between the germline ends. The CDR3 nucleotides are TGTGCCAGCAGTCTTAGGGGACCGCAGAACACTGAAGCTTTCTTT. It encodes CASSLRGPQNTEAFF.

The rearrangement joins TRBV5-6 to TRBJ1-5, with 7 bases lining up with TRBD1. The germline V gene has CDR1 SGHDT and CDR2 YYEEEE. The junction had 10 bases not matched to a gene; V was cut back by 4 bases and J by 9 bases. CDR3 length equals 14 residues. CDR3 protein: CASSLRGGTGPQHF. CDR3 sequence (DNA): TGTGCCAGCAGCCTCAGGGGGGGGACCGGGCCCCAGCATTTT. The whole variable domain, filled in from reference TRBV5-6 and TRBJ1-5, reads DAGVTQSPTHLIKTRGQQVTLRCSPKSGHDTVSWYQQALGQGPQFIFQYYEEEERQRGNFPDRFSGHQFPNYSSELNVNALLLGDSALYLCASSLRGGTGPQHFGDGTRLSIL.

This sequence joins TRBV9 and TRBJ2-3; D possibly corresponds to TRBD2 (6 bases). CDR3 length: 15 amino acids. V was cut by 9 bases and J by 4 bases, with 21 bases left in between. Germline lookup yields CDR1 SGDLS and CDR2 YYNGEE. Here the CDR3 reads CAIPYGRDRPDTQYF. As DNA, the CDR3 is TGTGCCATTCCGTATGGGCGGGATCGCCCAGATACGCAGTATTTT.

This chain connects TRBV28 to TRBJ1-5; tentative D call: TRBD1 (6 bases). The germline CDR1 and CDR2 sequences are MDHEN and SYDVKM. V was shortened by 6 bases and J by 3 bases, with 12 bases between the two germline ends. The CDR3 consists of 14 residues. CDR3 sequence reads: CASRDRKYNQPQHF. The CDR3 bases are TGTGCCAGCAGGGACAGAAAATACAATCAGCCCCAGCATTTT.

J is TRBJ1-4 and V is TRBV18; 7 nucleotides align to TRBD1. Germline CDR1 KGHSH, CDR2 LQKENI. The CDR3 consists of 15 residues. After removal of 6 bases from V and 7 bases from J, the junction contained 11 bases not matched to a gene. CDR3 DNA sequence: TGTGCCAGCTCTATGGGACAGCGCGGGCGTGAAAAACTGTTTTTT. It codes for CASSMGQRGREKLFF.

V gene TRBV5-1 combines with J gene TRBJ1-1, with D tentatively TRBD1 (6 bases). The CDR3 is made up of 13 amino acids. Per germline, CDR1 SGHRS and CDR2 YFSETQ. V gave up 4 bases and J gave up 1 base, with 8 bases separating them. The DNA for the CDR3 is TGCGCCAGCAGCGAACAGGGGAACACTGAAGCTTTCTTT. This codes for CASSEQGNTEAFF. Based on the CDR3 plus reference TRBV5-1 and TRBJ1-1, the full variable domain is KAGVTQTPRYLIKTRGQQVTLSCSPISGHRSVSWYQQTPGQGLQFLFEYFSETQRNKGNFPGRFSGRQFSNSRSEMNVSTLELGDSALYLCASSEQGNTEAFFGQGTRLTVV.

The chain carries TRBV7-8 and TRBJ2-3; 7 bases align to TRBD1. The germline V gene encodes CDR1 SGHVS and CDR2 FQNEAQ. The CDR3 is 15 residues long. Germline trimming cut 3 bases from V and 1 base from J; bases unmatched to any gene: 4. CDR3 DNA: TGTGCCAGCAGCTTGTACAGGGGAGGCACAGATACGCAGTATTTT. Translated, it gives CASSLYRGGTDTQYF.

Details on this clone: Its ends do not fully match the called genes, so a read error is possible. The chain joins TRBV5-4 to TRBJ2-3, with 12 bases identical to TRBD2. CDR1 SGHNT and CDR2 YYREEE come from the germline V gene (reference sequence). There are 17 residues in the CDR3. The CDR3 sequence is CASTLTSGSEAADTQYF. The CDR3 nucleotides read TGTGCCAGCACCTTGACTAGCGGGAGTGAGGCGGCAGATACGCAGTATTTT.

This sequence joins TRBV15 and TRBJ2-1; 12 bases fit TRBD2. The CDR3 runs to 17 residues. The germline V gene encodes CDR1 LNHNV and CDR2 YYDKDF (reference sequence). J gave up 7 bases and V 0 bases, and 7 bases lay outside the gene matches. CDR3 bases: TGTGCCACCAGCAGAGATCTCGGACTAGCGGGACATAATGAGCAGTTCTTC. Its protein product is CATSRDLGLAGHNEQFF.

V is TRBV5-1 and J is TRBJ2-1; D possibly matches TRBD1 or TRBD2 (5 bases each). The CDR3 spans 15 residues. Trimming removed 4 bases at V and 4 bases at J, with 15 bases between. Germline-derived CDR1 and CDR2 are SGHRS and YFSETQ. CDR3 DNA sequence: TGCGCCAGCAGCCCCACCGGGACCTATTACAATGAGCAGTTCTTC. Translating gives CASSPTGTYYNEQFF. The whole variable domain, filled in from reference TRBV5-1 and TRBJ2-1, reads KAGVTQTPRYLIKTRGQQVTLSCSPISGHRSVSWYQQTPGQGLQFLFEYFSETQRNKGNFPGRFSGRQFSNSRSEMNVSTLELGDSALYLCASSPTGTYYNEQFFGPGTRLTVL.

This sequence joins TRBV4-2 and TRBJ2-7; a possible D gene is TRBD1 (6 bases). Germline CDR1 LGHNA, CDR2 YNFKEQ. The CDR3 has 18 residues. Trimming took off 4 bases at V and 0 bases at J, with 22 bases between the two ends. CDR3 sequence (DNA): TGTGCCAGCAGCCTCCTCCCGGGTGAAGCAGGGGCCTCCTACGAGCAGTACTTC. This translates into CASSLLPGEAGASYEQYF.

The chain is built from TRBV10-3 and TRBJ1-2; 7 bases are a match to TRBD1. With 6 bases clipped from V and 4 bases from J, the junction kept 23 bases outside the gene matches. This CDR3 region has 19 residues. Germline V gene lookup returns CDR1 ENHRY and CDR2 SYGVKD. The CDR3 bases are TGTGCCATCAGCCTCGCCCGGGACAGCGATACGCCGTCCCCCTATGGCTACACCTTC. This gives the protein CAISLARDSDTPSPYGYTF.

In its sample, this clone was seen a few times. The rearrangement uses TRBV7-9 and TRBJ2-3; 9 positions agree with TRBD1. CDR1 is SEHNR, CDR2 FQNEAQ, per germline (reference sequence). This CDR3 comprises 15 residues. After removal of 2 bases from V and 4 bases from J, the junction contained 4 bases not matched to a gene. CDR3: CASSLYGTGPDTQYF. The DNA of the CDR3 is TGTGCCAGCAGCTTATACGGGACAGGGCCAGATACGCAGTATTTT.

This clone was observed once. In nucleotides, the CDR3 is TGCAGCGTTGAAGGAGCTGGGTATGCGGAAAACACTGAAGCTTTCTTT. It encodes CSVEGAGYAENTEAFF. This rearrangement joins TRBV29-1 to TRBJ1-1; D call uncertain. Trimming left V 1 base short and J 2 bases short, with 17 bases between. From germline, CDR1 is SQVTM and CDR2 ANQGSEA. This CDR3 contains 16 residues.

This chain joins TRBV2 and TRBJ1-1; D gene ambiguous. Germline V lookup: CDR1 SNHLY, CDR2 FYNNEI. The CDR3 runs to 13 residues. The V and J ends lost 6 bases and 3 bases respectively, with 11 bases between them. In nucleotides, the CDR3 is TGTGCCAGCAGGAAGGAGAGGGACACTGAAGCTTTCTTT. This codes for CASRKERDTEAFF.

The rearrangement uses TRBV6-5 and TRBJ2-7; D gene unclear. The CDR3 is 13 residues long. Trimming cost V 0 bases and J 3 bases, with 6 bases left between them. CDR1 MNHEY and CDR2 SVGAGI come from the germline V gene. For the CDR3, the DNA is TGTGCCAGCAGTTACTCGGGCAGCTACGAGCAGTACTTC. Its protein is CASSYSGSYEQYF.

The J gene is TRBJ2-1, the V gene TRBV18; 12 bases fit TRBD2. From germline, CDR1 is KGHSH and CDR2 LQKENI. The trim removed 1 base at V and 7 bases at J, leaving 11 bases unmatched. The CDR3 has 18 amino acids. As DNA, the CDR3 is TGTGCCAGCTCACCACGTCTCGTGACTAGCGGGAGAAGTAATGAGCAGTTCTTC. This gives the protein CASSPRLVTSGRSNEQFF.

The genes are TRBV5-6 and TRBJ1-3; 7 bases align to TRBD1. The CDR3 contains 15 residues. Looked up from germline, CDR1 is SGHDT and CDR2 is YYEEEE. Trimming took 3 bases from V and 0 from J; bases not matched to a gene: 3. In DNA form, the CDR3 reads TGTGCCAGCAGCTGGACAGGTGTCTCTGGAAACACCATATATTTT. It is translated as CASSWTGVSGNTIYF.

The gene calls are TRBV6-1 and TRBJ2-5; D may match TRBD1 or TRBD2 (5 bases each). This CDR3 contains 13 residues. V dropped 3 bases and J dropped 5 bases, with 10 bases sitting between them. The germline CDR1 and CDR2 sequences are MNHNS and SASEGT. CDR3 amino acids: CASSEGVWETQYF. CDR3 nucleotides: TGTGCCAGCAGTGAGGGGGTTTGGGAGACCCAGTACTTC.

V gene TRBV27 combines with J gene TRBJ2-7, with a tentative D call TRBD1 (7 bases). The CDR3 contains 14 residues. V lost 10 bases, J lost 1 base, and 17 bases lay in between. Germline V gene lookup returns CDR1 MNHEY and CDR2 SMNVEV (reference sequence). CDR3: CATTSRQGSYEQYF. The CDR3 DNA sequence: TGTGCCACCACTAGCCGACAGGGATCCTACGAGCAGTACTTC.